The clone carrying this TCR beta chain was found many times. Its antigen remains unidentified. TCRdb processed the 5' RACE reads anew with MiXCR; each CDR3 protein has one entry. The repertoire holds about 88,000 distinct CDR3 sequences, with 3% to 4% as singletons. The sample originates from a study of neurological immune-mediated disorders. Points from the study as a whole: When grouped phylogenetically, the repertoires of 18 of the 34 multiple sclerosis patients fell together in one related-CDR3 cluster, which is a possible signature. The most TCR clonal expansion was seen in HTLV-1-associated myelopathy, and the least was seen in multiple sclerosis, which fell below healthy controls. CDR3 amino acid sequences of expanded clones were not shared across subjects, a result suggesting private repertoires in all groups.

Germline V gene sequence: CDR1 KGHDR, CDR2 SFDVKD. The V and J ends lost 7 bases and 0 bases respectively, with 33 bases between them. There are 22 residues in the CDR3. The chain is built from TRBV24-1 and TRBJ1-5; no clear D gene. Sequencing was done on a sample of PBMCs. The TCR originated in a woman aged 18-30 years with multiple sclerosis. CDR3 nucleotides: TGTGCCACCAGCGAAGAGGTAGAATGGCATGGACCAAGAGAACCTAGCAATCAGCCCCAGCATTTT. This sequence encodes CATSEEVEWHGPREPSNQPQHF.